A selection of T cell receptor beta chains follows, all from one sample in a study of Ad26.COV2.S vaccination and SARS-CoV-2 variants. TCRdb keeps only in-frame clones here, not all; method: immunoSEQ multiplex PCR. There are 440,000 or so clones in the sample; 70% to 90% occur only once, and 1.5% to 2% lies in the top ten. This specimen consisted of peripheral blood, obtained in a trial of Ad26.COV2.S vaccine versus placebo. The receptor source for this set is a person between 18 and 59 years old who received the Ad26.COV2.S COVID-19 vaccine or a placebo. The CDR3 runs from the conserved cysteine through the conserved F or W. The D gene is left open where the match is weak. Clone size is stated in some rows and not others, as once, few, many or a class when expanded.

V	size	D	J	DNA	CDR3
TRBV6-4	NA	NA	TRBJ1-1	TGTGCCAGCAGTGACTCGGGGGACGGTGGGGAAGCTTTCTTT	CASSDSGDGGEAFF
TRBV9	once	NA	TRBJ1-1	TGTGCCAGCAGCGCCGACGGAAACACTGAAGCTTTCTTT	CASSADGNTEAFF
TRBV7-6	NA	TRBD2	TRBJ2-7	TGTGCCAGCAGCTTACGGTGGGCGGGGGATTTTCGCGAGCAGTACTTC	CASSLRWAGDFREQYF
TRBV5-1	NA	TRBD1	TRBJ1-1	TGCGCCAGCAGCCTTCCTCCGGGACAGGGACACACTGAAGCTTTCTTT	CASSLPPGQGHTEAFF
TRBV3-1/TRBV3-2	NA	NA	TRBJ1-1	TGTGCCAGCAGCCAAGAATCTGACATCTACACTGAAGCTTTCTTT	CASSQESDIYTEAFF
TRBV18	NA	NA	TRBJ1-1	TGTGCCAGCTCACCAGGGAACACTGAAGCTTTCTTT	CASSPGNTEAFF
TRBV29-1	NA	TRBD2	TRBJ2-3	TGCAGCGTTCTAGCGGGAGCCGGAGATACGCAGTATTTT	CSVLAGAGDTQYF
TRBV27	NA	NA	TRBJ2-5	TGTGCCAGCAGTTTACTAGGGGTTTCGGGGACCCAGTACTTC	CASSLLGVSGTQYF
TRBV6-5	NA	NA	TRBJ1-1	TGTGCCAGCAGTTACTTAGTGAACACTGAAGCTTTCTTT	CASSYLVNTEAFF
TRBV7-3	NA	TRBD2	TRBJ2-1	TGTGCCAGCAGCTTAAGGGCCCTGGGGACTAGCGGCTACAATGAGCAGTTCTTC	CASSLRALGTSGYNEQFF
TRBV28	few	NA	TRBJ1-2	TGTGCCAGCAGTTCGCCGACAGCGGGAAGGTCTGGGGGCTACACCTTC	CASSSPTAGRSGGYTF
TRBV5-1	NA	NA	TRBJ2-5	TGCGCCAGCAGCTTGTTGCTAGAGGGTTTGGAGACCCAGTACTTC	CASSLLLEGLETQYF
TRBV27	NA	NA	TRBJ1-1	TGTGCCAGCAGCCTGGGGGGGAAGTGGCACACTGAAGCTTTCTTT	CASSLGGKWHTEAFF
TRBV2	once	NA	TRBJ1-1	TGTGCCAGCATTAATGGGGTTATGAACACTGAAGCTTTCTTT	CASINGVMNTEAFF
TRBV14	NA	TRBD2	TRBJ2-5	TGTGCCAGCAGCCAAGATAAGGCTAGCGGGAGACTCCAAGAGACCCAGTACTTC	CASSQDKASGRLQETQYF
TRBV2	NA	NA	TRBJ2-7	TGTGCCAGCAGCGCGGCCCGGGGCTACGAGCAGTACTTC	CASSAARGYEQYF
TRBV5-1	NA	NA	TRBJ2-2	TGCGCCAGCAGCCGCCCCACAGGACGAGGCGGGGAGCTGTTTTTT	CASSRPTGRGGELFF
TRBV30	NA	NA	TRBJ1-3	TGTGCCTGGAGTGACAGTGGAAACACCATATATTTT	CAWSDSGNTIYF
TRBV19	NA	NA	TRBJ1-2	TGTGCCAGTTGCTGGGGCCGGAACTATGGCTACACCTTC	CASCWGRNYGYTF
TRBV11-2	once	NA	TRBJ2-7	TGTGCCAGCAGCTTAGATCGTGCGGTCTCCTACGAGCAGTACTTC	CASSLDRAVSYEQYF